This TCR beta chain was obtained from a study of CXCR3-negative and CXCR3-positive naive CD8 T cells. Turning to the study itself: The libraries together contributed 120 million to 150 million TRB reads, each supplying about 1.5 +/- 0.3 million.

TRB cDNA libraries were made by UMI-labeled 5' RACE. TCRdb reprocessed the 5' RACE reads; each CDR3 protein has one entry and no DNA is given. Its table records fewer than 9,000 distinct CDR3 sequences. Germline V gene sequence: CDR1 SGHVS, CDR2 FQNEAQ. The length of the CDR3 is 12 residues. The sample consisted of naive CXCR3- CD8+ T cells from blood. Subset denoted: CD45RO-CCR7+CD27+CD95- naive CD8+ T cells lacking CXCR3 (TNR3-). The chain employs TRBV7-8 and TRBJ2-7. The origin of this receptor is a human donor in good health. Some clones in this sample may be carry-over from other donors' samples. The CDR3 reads CASSLGSYEQYF.